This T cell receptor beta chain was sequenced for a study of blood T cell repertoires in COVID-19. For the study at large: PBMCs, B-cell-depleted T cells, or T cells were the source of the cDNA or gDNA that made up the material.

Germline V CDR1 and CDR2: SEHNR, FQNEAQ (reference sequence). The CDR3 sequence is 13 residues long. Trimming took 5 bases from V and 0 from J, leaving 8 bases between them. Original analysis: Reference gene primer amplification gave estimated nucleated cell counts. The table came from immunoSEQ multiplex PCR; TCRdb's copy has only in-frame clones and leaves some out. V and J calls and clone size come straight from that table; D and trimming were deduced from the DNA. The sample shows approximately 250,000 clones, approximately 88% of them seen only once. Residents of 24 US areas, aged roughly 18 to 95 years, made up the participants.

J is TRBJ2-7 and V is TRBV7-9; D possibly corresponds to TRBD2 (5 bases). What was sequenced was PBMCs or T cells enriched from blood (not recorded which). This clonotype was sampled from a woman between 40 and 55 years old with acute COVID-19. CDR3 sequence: CASSRRSSYEQYF. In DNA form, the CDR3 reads TGTGCCAGCAGCCGGAGGAGCTCCTACGAGCAGTACTTC.